This record looks at one T cell receptor beta chain sequence and its context. Its antigen is as yet unknown. Selected positively for CCR7 and CD45RO-negative, naive CD8 cells excluded terminally differentiated effector memory CD45RA+ cells. The data belong to a study of shared clonotypes between healthy human individuals. General study results and limits: Across subsets, estimated richness was generally greater for naive than for memory populations.

As originally analysed: Filtering of immunoSEQ junctional sequences could not match full-length read filtering. TCRdb's table, derived via immunoSEQ multiplex PCR, lists solely in-frame clones and lacks some. D and trimming come from the DNA, and the V and J calls and clone size come from that table. This table has under 2,000,000 clones, just under 95% appearing once. This CDR3 is built from 14 residues. Germline trimming cut 4 bases from V and 3 bases from J; bases unmatched to any gene: 5. CDR1 GTSNPN and CDR2 SVGIG come from the germline V gene (reference sequence). Sequences were obtained from naive CD8+ T cells sorted from blood. V is TRBV30 and J is TRBJ1-1, with 10 bases identical to TRBD1. This TCR was sampled from a man aged 18-30 years in good health. The CDR3 region is CAWTTGTGDTEAFF. CDR3 DNA: TGTGCCTGGACTACCGGGACAGGGGACACTGAAGCTTTCTTT.